What follows describes a single TCR beta chain. Its antigen is still unknown. Base qualities are not at hand, and no much larger clone is one base apart. This entry comes from a study of blood T cell repertoires in COVID-19 (dated by TCRdb to 2018 to 2021). The study in broad terms: Samples covering the acute and convalescent phases of COVID-19 were provided by collaborators in the United States, Italy and Spain. The material from the prospective study consisted of cDNA or gDNA derived from T cells, B-cell-depleted T cells, or PBMCs. The dataset comprised deeply sampled blood TCRbeta repertoires from subjects exposed to, actively infected with, or recovered from COVID-19. The repertoires were released in a freely available public database intended as a resource for research on the immune response to SARS-CoV-2. The samples were drawn from the first 160 participants of the ongoing ImmuneRACE study and from 1,254 subjects provided by 6 global collaborators. The sample metadata nearly always contained a de-identified subject ID, COVID-19 status, age in years and sex. Where available, HLA class I and class II types were obtained from metadata supplied by the sample provider rather than from assay-based typing. Overall results and qualifications from the work: Clinical and demographic metadata were provided uncurated, with the amount varying by source and participant.

Collaborating institutions collected whole blood in K2EDTA tubes following their own protocols. For TCRbeta analysis, collaborator samples were shipped as frozen whole blood, as isolated PBMCs, or as DNA extracted from either sample type. Germline trimming: 8 bases from V, 5 bases from J; junction bases outside gene matches: 12. There are 16 amino acids in the CDR3, from cysteine to phenylalanine inclusive. Just the 48-base CDR3 DNA is kept, in frame starting at base 1. The germline V gene specifies SGHAT as CDR1 and FQNNGV as CDR2. TCRbeta CDR3 regions were amplified from genomic DNA using the immunoSEQ Assay, a bias-controlled multiplex PCR. On the study's bioinformatics: The number of nucleated cells in each sample was estimated from the amplification of reference gene primers within the assay. Sequence reads were collapsed and filtered to measure the absolute abundance of every unique TCRbeta CDR3 rearrangement. Productive Simpson clonality was computed per sample as the square root of Simpson's diversity index over productive rearrangements. TCRdb holds this immuneACCESS table with in-frame rearrangements only. Some clones are missing; in checked studies, unresolved V genes explain under half, and the rest has no known cause. The DNA gave D and trimming, while V, J and clone size come from that table. This sample comprises just over 650,000 clones, more than 80% of them detected only once. The ten largest make up over 0.2% of the sample.

The chain is encoded by TRBV11-2 joined to TRBJ2-2; 9 bases in the middle match TRBD1. The TCR originated in a woman between 18 and 30 years old with acute or convalescent COVID-19. The sample consisted of peripheral blood. The bases are TGTGCCAGCGCCATCCTCGGGACAGGGCGAACCGGGGAGCTGTTTTTT. Its protein product is CASAILGTGRTGELFF.